A single sample is the source of the 31 T cell receptor beta chains below, sequenced in a study. TCRdb processed the 5' RACE reads anew with MiXCR; each CDR3 protein has one entry. In the table there are about 43,000 distinct CDR3 sequences, roughly 29% of which are singletons. The sample comprised memory CD4+ T cells sorted from a lymph node. Specified subset: memory CD4+ T cells, CD4+CD45RO+CD25-. The origin of the receptors is a female donor with breast cancer.

This clonotype was counted many times. The genes are TRBV20-1 and TRBJ1-5, with D tentatively TRBD1 (6 bases). V lost 4 bases and J lost 7, with 14 bases in between. Looked up from germline, CDR1 is DFQATT and CDR2 is SNEGSKA (reference sequence). CDR3 length: 13 residues. CDR3 protein: CSATTGLGQPQHF. The DNA of the CDR3 is TGCAGTGCTACGACAGGTTTGGGACAGCCCCAGCATTTT.

This clonotype was picked up a small number of times. The chain carries TRBV4-1 and TRBJ2-7, with TRBD2 matching 9 bases. Trimming at V came to 3 bases and at J to 3 bases, leaving 12 bases not matched to a gene. This CDR3 region has 17 residues. Germline V gene sequence: CDR1 MGHRA, CDR2 YSYEKL. Here the CDR3 DNA reads TGCGCCAGCAGCCACACAGAGGTAGCGGGAGCCCTCTACGAGCAGTACTTC. This translates into CASSHTEVAGALYEQYF.

The chain combines TRBV4-3 with TRBJ2-1, with 11 nucleotides matching TRBD2. Germline V gene lookup returns CDR1 LGHNA and CDR2 YSLEER. V trimming: 1 base; J trimming: 0 bases; junction bases outside the gene matches: 2. The CDR3 contains 17 residues. CDR3 coding DNA: TGCGCCAGCAGCCAAGCTGGGACTAGCGGCTCCTACAATGAGCAGTTCTTC. The encoded protein is CASSQAGTSGSYNEQFF.

As to this clonotype: This CDR3 fails to terminate in the conserved phenylalanine or tryptophan, so it likely reflects a read error. This rearrangement joins TRBV27 to TRBJ2-1; D is unclear. V was trimmed by 5 bases and J by 6 bases, leaving 14 bases between them. This CDR3 is 14 amino acids long. Germline lookup yields CDR1 MNHEY and CDR2 SMNVEV (reference sequence). The CDR3 DNA follows: TGTGCCAGCAGTCCCGGCCGGCAGACCAATGAGCAGTTCTCC. Translation: CASSPGRQTNEQFS.

This clonotype was seen only a few times. The chain employs TRBV12-3 or TRBV12-4 and TRBJ2-6; 7 bases are a match to TRBD1. Trimming at V came to 6 bases and at J to 0 bases, leaving 2 bases not matched to a gene. The CDR3 has 15 amino acids. The CDR3 region is CASRGQSSGANVLTF. The CDR3 DNA is TGTGCCAGCAGGGGACAGAGCTCTGGGGCCAACGTCCTGACTTTC.

This sequence joins TRBV25-1 and TRBJ2-1; D unclear. In germline, CDR1 is MGHDK, CDR2 SYGVNS. The CDR3 spans 17 residues. The V end lost 3 bases, the J end lost 4 bases, and 19 bases lay between the germline ends. In DNA form, the CDR3 reads TGTGCCAGCAGTGACCGCCAGCAAGGGTTCAGGTACAATGAGCAGTTCTTC. This encodes CASSDRQQGFRYNEQFF.

This rearrangement joins TRBV20-1 to TRBJ1-1, with D unresolved. Between the trimmed V and J ends, which lost 3 bases and 7 bases, there was a span of 9 bases. CDR3 size: 11 residues. Germline CDR1 reads DFQATT; CDR2 reads SNEGSKA (reference sequence). The CDR3 DNA sequence: TGCAGTGCTAGCCCAATGGTTGAAGCTTTCTTT. It encodes CSASPMVEAFF.

Turning to this clonotype: A read error may account for a junction end that differs from germline. This chain joins TRBV29-1 and TRBJ1-2; D unclear. The CDR3 length is 12 residues. Germline CDR1 SQVTM, CDR2 ANQGSEA. This CDR3 is CGVRTENYGYTF. In DNA, the CDR3 is TGCGGCGTACGGACGGAGAACTATGGCTACACCTTC.

This clonotype appeared many times. CDR3 sequence reads: CASSYVRSYNSPLHF. The CDR3 nucleotides are TGTGCCAGCAGTTACGTCCGCTCCTATAATTCACCCCTCCACTTT. This chain links TRBV6-5 with TRBJ1-6; no firm D call. The CDR3 covers 15 residues. Trimming left V 2 bases short and J 0 bases short, with 5 bases between. The germline V gene has CDR1 MNHEY and CDR2 SVGAGI.

The J gene is TRBJ1-2, the V gene TRBV5-1, with unresolved D. Deletions cut 1 base from V and 4 bases from J, with 17 bases between. CDR1 and CDR2 (germline): SGHRS, YFSETQ. The CDR3 has 16 amino acids. CDR3 amino acids: CASSLLGIDSIYGYTF. The CDR3 DNA sequence: TGCGCCAGCAGCTTGTTAGGAATAGACTCGATCTATGGCTACACCTTC.

The chain is built from TRBV4-1 and TRBJ2-1; D perhaps matches TRBD1 (6 bases). This CDR3 is 12 amino acids long. Germline V CDR1 and CDR2: MGHRA, YSYEKL. The V end lost 8 bases, the J end lost 5 bases, and 10 bases lay between the germline ends. The DNA of the CDR3 is TGCGCCAGCGGGACACCAGACAATGAGCAGTTCTTC. This gives the protein CASGTPDNEQFF.

This rearrangement joins TRBV27 to TRBJ2-3; D uncertain. V dropped 4 bases and J dropped 6 bases, with 17 bases sitting between them. The CDR3 spans 15 residues. Germline V CDR1 and CDR2: MNHEY, SMNVEV (reference sequence). As DNA, the CDR3 is TGTGCCAGCAGTTATGGCGGTTTAAGGTCGGATACGCAGTATTTT. This sequence encodes CASSYGGLRSDTQYF.

This clonotype has a handful of counts. The chain carries TRBV28 and TRBJ1-1; D is possibly TRBD1 (5 bases). Trimming shortened V by 5 bases and J by 4 bases, and 14 bases separated the two germline ends. Per germline, CDR1 MDHEN and CDR2 SYDVKM. The CDR3 consists of 14 residues. CDR3 region: CASSPSRGGTEAFF. The CDR3 DNA is TGTGCCAGCAGTCCCTCAAGGGGTGGCACTGAAGCTTTCTTT.

This clonotype came up a few times. This chain connects TRBV5-1 to TRBJ2-3, with 12 bases that match TRBD1. CDR1 is SGHRS and CDR2 is YFSETQ in the germline V gene. V lost 1 base, J lost 4 bases, and 4 bases stayed unmatched. The CDR3 totals 16 residues. This CDR3 reads CASSLPGTGGADTQYF. In nucleotides, the CDR3 is TGCGCCAGCAGCTTGCCCGGGACAGGGGGCGCAGATACGCAGTATTTT.

This clonotype has just a few counts. The V and J genes are TRBV18 and TRBJ1-2, with 9 bases fitting TRBD1. Germline V gene lookup returns CDR1 KGHSH and CDR2 LQKENI. The length of the CDR3 is 16 residues. V gave up 3 bases and J gave up 2 bases; unmatched junction bases: 7. CDR3 DNA: TGTGCCAGCTCACCGGACAGGGGTGAGGAGAACTATGGCTACACCTTC. Residues: CASSPDRGEENYGYTF.

The chain's CDR3 is CASSLDPHRGRYTF. For the CDR3, the DNA is TGCGCCAGCAGCTTGGACCCTCACAGGGGACGGTACACCTTC. The chain couples TRBV5-1 to TRBJ1-2, with TRBD1 identical over 7 bases. The V gene's germline CDR1 is SGHRS and CDR2 YFSETQ. V lost 0 bases, J lost 11 bases, and 10 bases stayed unmatched. This CDR3 comprises 14 residues.

V is TRBV4-1 and J is TRBJ2-6; possibly TRBD1 for D (6 bases). V lost 1 base, J lost 0 bases, and 16 bases lay in between. The CDR3 totals 19 residues. The germline gives CDR1 MGHRA, CDR2 YSYEKL. The CDR3 nucleotides read TGCGCCAGCAGCCAAGTTGGGACAACCACATTCTCTGGGGCCAACGTCCTGACTTTC. This encodes CASSQVGTTTFSGANVLTF.

The rearrangement joins TRBV12-3 or TRBV12-4 to TRBJ2-7; 7 nucleotides agree with TRBD2. This CDR3 is built from 15 residues. Trimming removed 6 bases from V and 3 bases from J; junction bases left unmatched: 11. The CDR3 reads CASRLNRLALYEQYF. CDR3 coding DNA: TGTGCCAGCAGATTAAATCGACTAGCCCTCTACGAGCAGTACTTC.

The sample holds a few counts of this clonotype. This chain joins TRBV20-1 and TRBJ2-4; a weak D match, TRBD2 (6 bases). Germline assignment: CDR1 DFQATT and CDR2 SNEGSKA (reference sequence). This CDR3 comprises 13 residues. The V end was cut by 6 bases, the J end by 1 base, with 10 bases between. The CDR3 sequence is CSARRGAKNIQYF. DNA of the CDR3: TGCAGTGCCCGGAGGGGTGCCAAAAACATTCAGTACTTC.

This clonotype was seen only a few times. CDR3: CASSFDMGTEAFF. In DNA, the CDR3 is TGTGCCAGCAGTTTCGATATGGGGACTGAAGCTTTCTTT. V usage is TRBV12-3 or TRBV12-4 and J usage is TRBJ1-1; D ambiguous. This CDR3 has 13 residues. Deletions cut 3 bases from V and 5 bases from J, with 10 bases between.

Within the sample, this clonotype is medium-sized. The chain uses TRBV9 and TRBJ1-5; D gene ambiguous. V was cut by 0 bases and J by 3 bases, with 10 bases left in between. The CDR3 sequence is 15 residues long. The germline V gene encodes CDR1 SGDLS and CDR2 YYNGEE. CDR3 protein: CASSVGADYNQPQHF. The DNA for the CDR3 is TGTGCCAGCAGCGTAGGGGCAGATTACAATCAGCCCCAGCATTTT.

This clonotype appeared a few times. The CDR3 protein is CASSFRREETQYF. The CDR3 bases are TGTGCCAGCAGCTTTCGGAGGGAAGAGACCCAGTACTTC. This chain uses TRBV5-5 with TRBJ2-5; maybe TRBD2 (6 bases). The V gene's germline CDR1 is SGHKS and CDR2 YYEKEE (reference sequence). CDR3 length equals 13 residues. V was cut by 2 bases and J by 3 bases, with 8 bases left in between.

This clonotype came up a few times. This chain connects TRBV4-2 to TRBJ2-4, with TRBD2 identical over 10 bases. The CDR3 is 16 residues long. V dropped 4 bases and J dropped 7; count of bases not matched to a gene: 10. Germline V lookup: CDR1 LGHNA, CDR2 YNFKEQ. Here the CDR3 DNA reads TGTGCCAGCAGCCCCACCCTAGCGGGAGTATCGAACATTCAGTACTTC. Protein product: CASSPTLAGVSNIQYF.

By proportion, this clonotype is medium-sized. The chain combines TRBV20-1 with TRBJ1-2; 9 bases are a match to TRBD1. The CDR3 totals 14 residues. Unmatched junction bases numbered 12, after V lost 6 bases and J lost 7 bases. Germline assignment: CDR1 DFQATT and CDR2 SNEGSKA (reference sequence). This CDR3 reads CSAKKPGTGFGYTF. For the CDR3, the DNA is TGCAGTGCAAAAAAGCCCGGGACAGGGTTTGGCTACACCTTC.

This clonotype was observed a few times. The CDR3: CASSVGSDTQYF. CDR3 bases: TGTGCCAGCAGCGTAGGGTCAGATACGCAGTATTTT. The chain employs TRBV9 and TRBJ2-3; no clear D gene. Germline CDR1 reads SGDLS; CDR2 reads YYNGEE. V shed 0 bases and J shed 4 bases, with 3 bases lying between them. This CDR3 region has 12 residues.

This clonotype was picked up one time. The junction departs from the called germline gene at one end, perhaps through a read error. The chain couples TRBV9 to TRBJ2-7; 9 nucleotides align to TRBD1. Germline V gene lookup returns CDR1 SGDLS and CDR2 YYNGEE. The CDR3 sequence is 14 residues long. CDR3 in DNA: TGTGCCAGCCGCGTCGGGACAGGGTTCCGCGAGCAGTACTTC. This gives the protein CASRVGTGFREQYF.

This clonotype was counted between two and nine times. The CDR3 reads CASSLERAGGNQPQHF. The CDR3 DNA reads TGTGCCAGCAGCTTAGAGCGGGCAGGGGGCAATCAGCCCCAGCATTTT. The chain is built from TRBV7-9 and TRBJ1-5; a weak D match, TRBD1 (6 bases). The CDR3 length is 16 residues. Trimming took off 1 base at V and 2 bases at J, with 12 bases between the two ends. Germline V gene sequence: CDR1 SEHNR, CDR2 FQNEAQ (reference sequence).

The chain recombines TRBV5-1 with TRBJ1-6, with D unclear. Deletions cut 0 bases from V and 7 bases from J, with 14 bases between. The CDR3 sequence is 16 residues long. Germline V gene sequence: CDR1 SGHRS, CDR2 YFSETQ. In nucleotides, the CDR3 is TGCGCCAGCAGCTTGGATTCAGGACGGAACAATTCACCCCTCCACTTT. Translation gives CASSLDSGRNNSPLHF.

The J gene is TRBJ2-7, the V gene TRBV6-6, with TRBD2 matching 11 bases. Trimming cost V 6 bases and J 6 bases; bases outside gene matches: 13. The CDR3 sequence is 16 residues long. Germline CDR1 is MNHNY and CDR2 is SVGAGI (reference sequence). The CDR3, as DNA: TGTGCCAGCAGAACCGGGACTAGCGGAAAGCACCTCGAGCAGTACTTC. It yields the protein CASRTGTSGKHLEQYF.

This clonotype was seen more than once but under ten times. This rearrangement joins TRBV13 to TRBJ2-2; D is perhaps TRBD2 (6 bases). Germline V gives CDR1 PRHDT, CDR2 FYEKMQ (reference sequence). This CDR3 region has 16 residues. With 5 bases removed from V and 1 base from J, the gap between germline ends came to 14 bases. CDR3 coding DNA: TGTGCCAGCAGCGGGATAGCGGCAAAGAACACCGGGGAGCTGTTTTTT. It codes for CASSGIAAKNTGELFF.

There are a few counts of this clonotype. This chain joins TRBV4-2 and TRBJ2-7; possible D gene TRBD1, 6 bases. The CDR3 loop spans 18 amino acids. Germline CDR1 is LGHNA and CDR2 is YNFKEQ. V was clipped by 0 bases and J by 4 bases, with 22 bases between them. CDR3 sequence reads: CASSQDLDGDTIGYEQYF. The CDR3 DNA reads TGTGCCAGCAGCCAAGATCTGGATGGGGACACGATCGGGTACGAGCAGTACTTC.